These T cell receptor beta chains were read from a single sample in a study of shared clonotypes between healthy human individuals. Assay used: immunoSEQ multiplex PCR; TCRdb lists only in-frame clones, some missing. The sample yields around 700,000 clones, around 74% seen once. The sample comprised memory CD4+ T cells sorted from blood. The origin of the receptors is a young woman in good health. The CDR3 runs from the conserved cysteine through the conserved F or W. The D gene is left open where the match is weak. The size of a clone is reported for some rows only, either as once, few or many, or as a class for expanded clones.

j_gene | d_gene | abundance | v_gene | CDR3aa | CDR3nt
TRBJ2-1 | - | - | TRBV30 | CAWSGGGGSYNEQFF | TGTGCCTGGAGTGGAGGAGGGGGCTCCTACAATGAGCAGTTCTTC
TRBJ2-1 | - | - | TRBV5-1 | CASTPRGDYRNEQFF | TGCGCCAGCACCCCGAGGGGGGACTACCGCAATGAGCAGTTCTTC
TRBJ2-3 | - | once | TRBV10-1 | CASSDGGNTDTQYF | TGCGCCAGCAGTGATGGGGGCAACACAGATACGCAGTATTTT
TRBJ2-6 | TRBD1 | - | TRBV7-8 | CASSLLGQGFSGANVLTF | TGTGCCAGCAGCTTGCTCGGACAGGGATTCTCTGGGGCCAACGTCCTGACTTTC
TRBJ1-5 | - | - | TRBV28 | CASSSSRQAQHF | TGTGCCAGCAGTTCCTCCCGACAGGCCCAGCATTTT
TRBJ2-1 | - | - | TRBV6-5 | CASRTQGDSEQFF | TGTGCCAGCAGGACACAGGGTGACAGTGAGCAGTTCTTC
TRBJ2-3 | - | few | TRBV7-2 | CASSLGLISTDTQYF | TGTGCCAGCAGCTTAGGGCTGATAAGCACAGATACGCAGTATTTT
TRBJ2-7 | TRBD1 | - | TRBV25-1 | CASSAEGADSAYEQYF | TGTGCCAGCTCAGCCGAGGGGGCAGACTCTGCTTACGAGCAGTACTTC
TRBJ2-3 | TRBD2 | - | TRBV19 | CASSISGSADTQYF | TGTGCCAGTAGTATAAGCGGGAGTGCAGATACGCAGTATTTT
TRBJ2-1 | - | - | TRBV9 | CASSVESARNNEQFF | TGTGCCAGCAGCGTAGAAAGCGCCAGAAACAATGAGCAGTTCTTC
TRBJ2-3 | - | - | TRBV20-1 | CSAREANTQYF | TGCAGTGCTAGAGAGGCAAATACGCAGTATTTT
TRBJ1-1 | TRBD1 | few | TRBV28 | CASMGDRATKAFF | TGTGCCAGCATGGGGGACAGGGCCACAAAAGCTTTCTTT
TRBJ1-5 | TRBD1 | - | TRBV7-2 | CASSKGTGAYNQPQHF | TGTGCCAGCAGCAAAGGGACAGGGGCCTACAATCAGCCCCAGCATTTT
TRBJ1-4 | - | - | TRBV28 | CASRVPLGEKLFF | TGTGCCAGCAGGGTCCCTTTAGGTGAAAAACTGTTTTTT
TRBJ1-2 | - | - | TRBV28 | CASSLSRGYTF | TGTGCCAGCAGTTTGAGCCGGGGCTACACCTTC
TRBJ2-1 | TRBD2 | - | TRBV5-1 | CASSLLAYEQFF | TGCGCCAGCAGCTTACTAGCGTATGAGCAGTTCTTC
TRBJ2-3 | - | - | TRBV28 | CASSLSGTTQYF | TGTGCCAGCAGTTTATCGGGGACTACGCAGTATTTT
TRBJ2-3 | TRBD2 | - | TRBV28 | CASSYAGDYTDTQYF | TGTGCCAGCAGTTACGCGGGAGATTACACAGATACGCAGTATTTT
TRBJ2-3 | - | few | TRBV28 | CAASGAETDTQYF | TGTGCCGCAAGTGGTGCCGAGACAGATACGCAGTATTTT
TRBJ2-7 | TRBD1 | - | TRBV7-8 | CASSLQGVGTYEQYF | TGTGCCAGCAGCCTCCAGGGGGTGGGAACCTACGAGCAGTACTTC
TRBJ2-1 | TRBD2 | - | TRBV5-1 | CASSMGLAGRYNEQFF | TGCGCCAGCAGCATGGGACTAGCGGGGCGTTACAATGAGCAGTTCTTC
TRBJ1-1 | - | - | TRBV27 | CATSSLNTEAFF | TGTGCCACCTCATCCCTGAACACTGAAGCTTTCTTT
TRBJ1-4 | - | - | TRBV28 | CASNIGSEKLFF | TGTGCCAGCAACATAGGGAGTGAAAAACTGTTTTTT
TRBJ2-3 | - | many | TRBV10-3 | CAISESGLVGNTDTQYF | TGTGCCATCAGTGAGTCGGGGCTAGTGGGAAACACAGATACGCAGTATTTT
TRBJ2-7 | TRBD2 | - | TRBV6-1 | CASGTSGYEQYF | TGTGCCAGTGGGACTAGCGGTTACGAGCAGTACTTC
TRBJ2-7 | - | - | TRBV2 | CASIKLVGLEHEQYF | TGTGCCAGCATTAAGTTGGTCGGATTGGAACACGAGCAGTACTTC
TRBJ1-1 | - | - | TRBV6-1 | CASGWGDTEAFF | TGTGCCAGCGGGTGGGGGGACACTGAAGCTTTCTTT
TRBJ2-1 | - | - | TRBV15 | CATSRDVWGGWSYNEQFF | TGTGCCACCAGCAGAGATGTATGGGGGGGCTGGTCCTACAATGAGCAGTTCTTC